Here is one T cell receptor beta chain with its context. The antigen remains unidentified. The sample belongs to a study of T cell responses to AZD1222 COVID-19 vaccine. Study-wide results and caveats: In all cases, repertoires were sampled only after the peak T cell response. As reported, nearly half of all spike-specific TCRs target variant regions that are unmutated.

Clones were sequenced by immunoSEQ multiplex PCR, and TCRdb holds only the in-frame ones, with some missing. The sample includes about 180,000 clones, around 90% of them seen just once. CDR3 length: 14 amino acids. The J segment lost 4 bases and the V segment lost 0 bases, leaving 3 bases of the junction unmatched. Germline lookup yields CDR1 LGHNA and CDR2 YNFKEQ. The J gene is TRBJ2-7, the V gene TRBV4-2; the match to TRBD1 covers 7 bases. The source was peripheral blood, collected 28 days after the second AZD1222 dose. The source is an adult who received the AZD1222 COVID-19 vaccine. CDR3 protein: CASSQDGDRYEQYF. CDR3 in DNA: TGTGCCAGCAGCCAAGATGGGGACAGATACGAGCAGTACTTC.